This TCR beta chain was identified in a study of T cells in Graves' hyperthyroidism and ophthalmopathy. Study findings and constraints: Blood shared most expanded thyroid clonotypes above 0.001.

The V and J ends lost 3 bases and 0 bases respectively, with 14 bases between them. Germline CDR1 reads LGHDT; CDR2 reads YNNKEL (reference sequence). This CDR3 has 17 amino acids. Amplified TCR beta CDR3 regions came from RNA transcripts. First-round RT-PCR of the TCR CDR3 relied on the HTBI primer set. Using its own MiXCR run on the multiplex PCR reads, TCRdb lists one record per CDR3 protein. Seen here are 500,000 or so distinct CDR3 sequences, 17% observed once, and the top ten hold 17%. A NOSPECS grade of at least 4, a Clinical Activity Score of at least 3 and duration under 3 months were recorded in ophthalmopathy patients. About this clonotype itself: The target antigen is unknown.

The receptor's source is a woman between 18 and 29 years old with Graves' ophthalmopathy. Sequencing used blood. The chain has TRBV3-1 and TRBJ2-2; D may match TRBD1 or TRBD2 (5 bases each). For the CDR3, the DNA is TGTGCCAGCAGCCAGGGGTCGGGGACCTCGAACACCGGGGAGCTGTTTTTT. Translating gives CASSQGSGTSNTGELFF.